This T cell receptor beta chain was recorded in a study of cytomegalovirus exposure and HLA in healthy donors. This clone occurred once. The CDR3 is 13 amino acids. Germline lookup yields CDR1 LNHDA and CDR2 SQIVND (reference sequence). Trimming took off 3 bases at V and 0 bases at J, with 3 bases between the two ends. The table came from immunoSEQ multiplex PCR; TCRdb's copy has only in-frame clones and leaves some out. The table shows 100,000 to 150,000 clones, with about 88% occurring only once. Sequencing was done on a sample of PBMCs. This chain joins TRBV19 and TRBJ1-3; D not resolved. The sequence derives from a young man in good health and CMV-seronegative. The CDR3 reads CASSINSGNTIYF. In nucleotides, the CDR3 is TGTGCCAGTAGTATCAACTCTGGAAACACCATATATTTT.